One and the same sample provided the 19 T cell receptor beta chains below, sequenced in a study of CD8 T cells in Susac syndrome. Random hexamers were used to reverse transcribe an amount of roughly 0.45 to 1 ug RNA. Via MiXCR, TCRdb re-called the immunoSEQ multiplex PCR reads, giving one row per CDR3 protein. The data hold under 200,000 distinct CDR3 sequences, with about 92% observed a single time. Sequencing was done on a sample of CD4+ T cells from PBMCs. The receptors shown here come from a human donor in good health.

The CDR3 region has the DNA TGTGCCAGCAGCTTAGAGGTCCGAGAGACCCAGTACTTC. Protein: CASSLEVRETQYF. The rearrangement links TRBV7-2 to TRBJ2-5; D call uncertain. The V gene's germline CDR1 is SGHTA and CDR2 FQGNSA. This CDR3 comprises 13 residues. Trimming took 1 base from V and 4 from J, leaving 7 bases between them.

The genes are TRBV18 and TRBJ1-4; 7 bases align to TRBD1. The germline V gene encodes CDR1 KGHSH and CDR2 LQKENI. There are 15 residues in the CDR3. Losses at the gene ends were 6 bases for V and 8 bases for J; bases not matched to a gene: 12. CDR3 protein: CASSPETGFEEKLFF. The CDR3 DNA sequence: TGTGCCAGCTCGCCCGAGACAGGGTTTGAAGAAAAACTGTTTTTT. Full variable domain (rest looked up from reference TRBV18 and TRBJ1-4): NAGVMQNPRHLVRRRGQEARLRCSPMKGHSHVYWYRQLPEEGLKFMVYLQKENIIDESGMPKERFSAEFPKEGPSILRIQQVVRGDSAAYFCASSPETGFEEKLFFGSGTQLSVL.

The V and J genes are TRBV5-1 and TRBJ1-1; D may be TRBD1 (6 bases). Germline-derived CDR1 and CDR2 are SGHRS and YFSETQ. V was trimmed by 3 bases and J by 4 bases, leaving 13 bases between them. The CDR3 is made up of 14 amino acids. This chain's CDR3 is CASSSIQGGTEAFF. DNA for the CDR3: TGCGCCAGCAGCTCAATACAGGGTGGCACTGAAGCTTTCTTT.

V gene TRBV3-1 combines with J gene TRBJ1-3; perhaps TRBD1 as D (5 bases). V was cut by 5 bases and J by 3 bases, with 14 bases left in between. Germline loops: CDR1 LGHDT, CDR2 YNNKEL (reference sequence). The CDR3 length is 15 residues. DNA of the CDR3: TGTGCCAGCAGCGACAACCGGGGGGTTGGAAACACCATATATTTT. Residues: CASSDNRGVGNTIYF.

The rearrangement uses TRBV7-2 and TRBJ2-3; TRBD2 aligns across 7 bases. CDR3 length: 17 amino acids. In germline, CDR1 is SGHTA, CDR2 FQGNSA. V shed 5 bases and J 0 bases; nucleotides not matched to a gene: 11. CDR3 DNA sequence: TGTGCCAGCAGCGAAGTAGGTTGGGGGGGTAGCACAGATACGCAGTATTTT. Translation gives CASSEVGWGGSTDTQYF.

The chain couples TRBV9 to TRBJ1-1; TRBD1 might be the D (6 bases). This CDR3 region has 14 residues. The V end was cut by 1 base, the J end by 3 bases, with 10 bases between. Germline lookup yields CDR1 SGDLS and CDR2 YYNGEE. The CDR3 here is CASSVTGSYTEAFF. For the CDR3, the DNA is TGTGCCAGCAGCGTAACAGGGTCATACACTGAAGCTTTCTTT.

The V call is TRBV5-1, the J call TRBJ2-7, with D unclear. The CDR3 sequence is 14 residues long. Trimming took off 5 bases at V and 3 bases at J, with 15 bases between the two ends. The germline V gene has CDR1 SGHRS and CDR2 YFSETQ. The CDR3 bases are TGCGCCAGCAGTTCTGACATGGATCTCTACGAGCAGTACTTC. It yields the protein CASSSDMDLYEQYF.

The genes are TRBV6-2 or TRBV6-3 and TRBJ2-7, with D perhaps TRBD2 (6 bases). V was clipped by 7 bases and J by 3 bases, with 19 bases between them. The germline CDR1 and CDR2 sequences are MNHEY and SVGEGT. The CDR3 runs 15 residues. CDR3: CASTLRDGRGYEQYF. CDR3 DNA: TGTGCCAGCACCCTGCGGGACGGACGGGGCTACGAGCAGTACTTC.

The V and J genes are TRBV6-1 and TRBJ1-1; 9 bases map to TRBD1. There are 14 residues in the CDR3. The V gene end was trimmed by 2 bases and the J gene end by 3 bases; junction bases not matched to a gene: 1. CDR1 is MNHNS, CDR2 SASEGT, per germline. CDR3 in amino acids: CASSERTGDTEAFF. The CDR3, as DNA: TGTGCCAGCAGTGAACGGACAGGGGACACTGAAGCTTTCTTT.

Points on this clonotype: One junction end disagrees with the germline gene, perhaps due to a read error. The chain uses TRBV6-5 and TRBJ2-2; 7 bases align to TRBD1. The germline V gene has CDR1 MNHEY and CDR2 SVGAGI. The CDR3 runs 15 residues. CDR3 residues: CAGRPGTVNTGELFF. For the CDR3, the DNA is TGTGCCGGCAGGCCCGGGACAGTGAACACCGGGGAGCTGTTTTTT.

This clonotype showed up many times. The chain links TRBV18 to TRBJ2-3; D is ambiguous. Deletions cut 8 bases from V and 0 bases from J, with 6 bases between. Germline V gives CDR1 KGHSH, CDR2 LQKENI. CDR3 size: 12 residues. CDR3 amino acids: CASSPSTDTQYF. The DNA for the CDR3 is TGTGCCAGCAGCCCAAGCACAGATACGCAGTATTTT.

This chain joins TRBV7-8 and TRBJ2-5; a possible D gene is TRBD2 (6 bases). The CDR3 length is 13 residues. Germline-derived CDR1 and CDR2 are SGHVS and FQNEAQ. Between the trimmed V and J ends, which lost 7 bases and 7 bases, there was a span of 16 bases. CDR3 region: CASITGTPGTQYF. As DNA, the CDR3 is TGTGCCAGCATAACGGGGACTCCGGGGACCCAGTACTTC.

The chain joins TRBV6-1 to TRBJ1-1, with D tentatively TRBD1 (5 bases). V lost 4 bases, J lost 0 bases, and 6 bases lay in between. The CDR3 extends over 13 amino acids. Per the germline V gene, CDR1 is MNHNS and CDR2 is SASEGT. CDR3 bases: TGTGCCAGCAGTGCCAGGGTGAACACTGAAGCTTTCTTT. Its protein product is CASSARVNTEAFF.

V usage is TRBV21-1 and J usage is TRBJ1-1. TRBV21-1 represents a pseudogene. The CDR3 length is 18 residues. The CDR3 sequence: CASSKFLVGPTYSTEAFF. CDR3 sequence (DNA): TGTGCCAGCAGCAAATTTCTTGTAGGGCCCACGTATAGCACTGAAGCTTTCTTT.

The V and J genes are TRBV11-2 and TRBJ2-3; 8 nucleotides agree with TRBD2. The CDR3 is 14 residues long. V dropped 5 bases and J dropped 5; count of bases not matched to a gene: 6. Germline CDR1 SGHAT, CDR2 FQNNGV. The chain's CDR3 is CASSPGGPGDTQYF. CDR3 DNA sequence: TGTGCCAGCAGCCCGGGAGGGCCTGGAGATACGCAGTATTTT.

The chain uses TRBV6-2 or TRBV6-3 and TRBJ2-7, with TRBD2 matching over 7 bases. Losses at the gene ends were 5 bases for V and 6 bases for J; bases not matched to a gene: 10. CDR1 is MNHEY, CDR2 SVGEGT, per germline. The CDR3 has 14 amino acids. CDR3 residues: CASSQRLAGGEQYF. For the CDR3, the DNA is TGTGCCAGCAGTCAACGACTAGCAGGAGGCGAGCAGTACTTC.

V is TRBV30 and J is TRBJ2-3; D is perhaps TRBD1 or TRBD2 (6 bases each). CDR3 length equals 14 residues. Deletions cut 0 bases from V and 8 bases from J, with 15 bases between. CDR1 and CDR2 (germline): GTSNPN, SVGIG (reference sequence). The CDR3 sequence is CAWSVRGGGGTQYF. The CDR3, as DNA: TGTGCCTGGAGTGTACGAGGGGGAGGAGGTACGCAGTATTTT. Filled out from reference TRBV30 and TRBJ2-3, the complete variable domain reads SQTIHQWPATLVQPVGSPLSLECTVEGTSNPNLYWYRQAAGRGLQLLFYSVGIGQISSEVPQNLSASRPQDRQFILSSKKLLLSDSGFYLCAWSVRGGGGTQYFGPGTRLTVL.

CDR3 in amino acids: CSVRTGSNYEQYF. CDR3 sequence (DNA): TGCAGTGTACGGACAGGGAGTAACTACGAGCAGTACTTC. This chain uses TRBV20-1 with TRBJ2-7, with 8 bases identical to TRBD1. Looked up from germline, CDR1 is DFQATT and CDR2 is SNEGSKA (reference sequence). The V segment lost 7 bases and the J segment 3 bases; nucleotides outside the gene matches: 8. This CDR3 contains 13 residues.

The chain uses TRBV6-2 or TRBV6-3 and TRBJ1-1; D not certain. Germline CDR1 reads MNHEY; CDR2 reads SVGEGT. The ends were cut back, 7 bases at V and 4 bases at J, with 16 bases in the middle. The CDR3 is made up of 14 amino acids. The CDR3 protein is CASNYGGSVTEAFF. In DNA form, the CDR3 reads TGTGCCAGCAACTACGGTGGCAGTGTCACTGAAGCTTTCTTT.